The 14 T cell receptor beta chains below all came from one sample that was sequenced in a study of post-analysis software for immune sequencing data. Study observations and caveats: In patients, TRBV5-6, TRBV5-1 and TRBV20-1 belonged to five or six TRBV segments found more frequently than in controls.

Their antigens remain unidentified. Prepared TCR beta cDNA libraries contained unique molecular identifiers. TCRdb reanalysed the PCR reads using MiXCR and keeps one entry per CDR3 protein. This table has roughly 580,000 distinct CDR3 sequences, around 47% appearing once. The sequenced material came from blood. The source of these receptors is a girl between 10 and 17 years old with multiple sclerosis.

The rearrangement links TRBV5-1 to TRBJ1-2; D is possibly TRBD1 (6 bases). Looked up from germline, CDR1 is SGHRS and CDR2 is YFSETQ. The CDR3 sequence is 18 residues long. V lost 0 bases and J lost 0, with 18 bases in between. This CDR3 reads CASSLDFATGGTNYGYTF. CDR3 sequence (DNA): TGCGCCAGCAGCTTGGACTTCGCGACAGGTGGGACTAACTATGGCTACACCTTC.

This clonotype was counted a few times. V gene TRBV3-1 combines with J gene TRBJ1-2; unclear D gene. There are 14 residues in the CDR3. Germline V gives CDR1 LGHDT, CDR2 YNNKEL (reference sequence). The V and J ends lost 3 bases and 5 bases respectively, with 13 bases between them. The CDR3 DNA reads as TGTGCCAGCAGCCAGGAAGTTCTGGTATATGGCTACACCTTC. Translating gives CASSQEVLVYGYTF.

This clonotype came up many times. The chain combines TRBV6-1 with TRBJ2-4; TRBD2 matches 10 bases. J lost 0 bases, V lost 1 base, and 0 bases had no gene match. Germline-derived CDR1 and CDR2 are MNHNS and SASEGT. The CDR3 totals 16 residues. CDR3 DNA sequence: TGTGCCAGCAGTGAAGGACTAGCGGGAGCCAAAAACATTCAGTACTTC. This sequence encodes CASSEGLAGAKNIQYF.

This clonotype appeared a few times. The CDR3 here is CASSLNAGSGQPQHF. The CDR3 DNA reads as TGTGCCAGCAGCTTAAATGCAGGGAGTGGTCAGCCCCAGCATTTT. The chain joins TRBV7-8 to TRBJ1-5; weak D call: TRBD1 (5 bases). Germline CDR1 is SGHVS and CDR2 is FQNEAQ. V was cut by 2 bases and J by 6 bases, with 14 bases left in between. This CDR3 has 15 amino acids.

This clonotype was found many times. The chain uses TRBV5-1 and TRBJ2-1; 11 bases are a match to TRBD2. V dropped 3 bases and J dropped 4; count of bases not matched to a gene: 6. The CDR3 has 16 amino acids. Germline V lookup: CDR1 SGHRS, CDR2 YFSETQ. The CDR3 here is CASSYSGTSGYNEQFF. The CDR3 DNA reads TGCGCCAGCAGCTACTCCGGGACTAGCGGTTACAATGAGCAGTTCTTC.

The chain employs TRBV9 and TRBJ2-5, with TRBD2 as a possible D gene (6 bases). Germline loops: CDR1 SGDLS, CDR2 YYNGEE. V was shortened by 3 bases and J by 2 bases, with 11 bases between the two germline ends. This CDR3 comprises 14 residues. CDR3 sequence reads: CASSALAGQETQYF. The CDR3 coding sequence is TGTGCCAGCAGCGCTTTGGCGGGGCAAGAGACCCAGTACTTC.

With regard to this clonotype: The junction and the germline gene differ at one end; a read error may be behind it. J is TRBJ2-3 and V is TRBV12-3 or TRBV12-4; 8 positions match TRBD1. The CDR3 is 12 residues long. The CDR3 DNA is TGTGCCAACTGTAACAGGGGGTACGAGCAGTACTTT. This codes for CANCNRGYEQYF.

The V and J genes are TRBV12-3 or TRBV12-4 and TRBJ1-2; TRBD1 matches 7 bases. This CDR3 contains 13 residues. The V and J ends lost 10 bases and 3 bases, in that order; junction bases with no gene match: 8. The CDR3 nucleotides are TGTGCCATCCGAGGGGGCAGTCACTATGGCTACACCTTC. This encodes CAIRGGSHYGYTF.

Worth noting for this clonotype: The junction differs from germline at one of its ends, possibly a read error. The V call is TRBV7-9, the J call TRBJ2-1; TRBD2 is a possible D gene (6 bases). The CDR3 consists of 17 residues. Germline V gene sequence: CDR1 SEHNR, CDR2 FQNEAQ (reference sequence). The CDR3 protein is CASQGRGYLSSYNGQFF. The CDR3 bases are TGTGCCAGTCAAGGACGGGGGTACTTAAGCTCCTACAATGGGCAGTTCTTC.

This clonotype was observed a few times. The chain uses TRBV27 and TRBJ1-1, with 10 nucleotides matching TRBD1. The V and J ends lost 2 bases and 13 bases, in that order; junction bases with no gene match: 4. The CDR3 runs to 12 residues. CDR1 and CDR2 from the germline V gene are MNHEY and SMNVEV (reference sequence). This CDR3 is CASSLDRGQVFF. The DNA for the CDR3 is TGTGCCAGCAGTTTAGACAGGGGGCAGGTTTTCTTT.

The chain joins TRBV11-2 to TRBJ2-7; D possibly corresponds to TRBD2 (6 bases). The CDR3 contains 14 residues. Trimming removed 4 bases from V and 4 bases from J, with 14 bases in between. Germline CDR1 is SGHAT and CDR2 is FQNNGV. CDR3 amino acids: CASSSLGLLYEQYF. The CDR3 DNA sequence: TGTGCCAGCAGCTCCTTAGGACTATTATACGAGCAGTACTTC.

The table lists this clonotype with a few counts. At one end the junction does not follow the germline gene, possibly because of a read error. The chain recombines TRBV7-9 with TRBJ2-1, with a possible D match to TRBD2 (5 bases). Germline loops: CDR1 SEHNR, CDR2 FQNEAQ (reference sequence). This CDR3 comprises 11 residues. The CDR3, as DNA: TGTGCCAGCAGGTTAGCGTATGAGCAGTTCTTC. Its translation is CASRLAYEQFF.

V gene TRBV12-3 or TRBV12-4 combines with J gene TRBJ1-2, with D possibly being TRBD1 (5 bases). This CDR3 is built from 13 residues. Trimming took off 7 bases at V and 5 bases at J, with 14 bases between the two ends. The CDR3 is CASTEGIGYGYTF. DNA for the CDR3: TGTGCCAGCACTGAGGGGATAGGGTATGGCTACACCTTC.

This clonotype was counted a few times. CDR3 sequence: CASSLASSGRNGYTF. CDR3 coding DNA: TGCGCCAGCAGCTTGGCAAGTAGCGGCAGAAATGGCTACACCTTC. The chain has TRBV5-1 and TRBJ1-2; D not resolved. V dropped 0 bases and J dropped 6 bases, with 15 bases sitting between them. CDR3 length equals 15 residues. The germline V gene has CDR1 SGHRS and CDR2 YFSETQ. Filled out from reference TRBV5-1 and TRBJ1-2, the complete variable domain reads KAGVTQTPRYLIKTRGQQVTLSCSPISGHRSVSWYQQTPGQGLQFLFEYFSETQRNKGNFPGRFSGRQFSNSRSEMNVSTLELGDSALYLCASSLASSGRNGYTFGSGTRLTVV.